A single sample is the source of the 20 T cell receptor beta chains below, sequenced in a study of CD8 T cells in ankylosing spondylitis. Using its own MiXCR run on the 5' RACE reads, TCRdb lists one record per CDR3 protein. The table lists approximately 140,000 distinct CDR3 sequences, approximately 9.7% of them singletons. Sequencing was done on a sample of blood, either unsorted or a sorted T cell fraction (not recorded which). The receptors originated from a male donor with ankylosing spondylitis or in good health (not recorded which).

This clonotype was seen many times. The chain carries TRBV5-5 and TRBJ1-4; no clear D gene. The germline gives CDR1 SGHKS, CDR2 YYEKEE (reference sequence). The CDR3 has 17 residues. V gave up 0 bases and J gave up 7 bases, with 19 bases separating them. As DNA, the CDR3 is TGTGCCAGCAGCTTGGAGTTATACAGATCACTTGGTGAAAAACTGTTTTTT. Translated, it gives CASSLELYRSLGEKLFF. The entire variable domain, with the rest obtained from reference TRBV5-5 and TRBJ1-4, is as follows: DAGVTQSPTHLIKTRGQQVTLRCSPISGHKSVSWYQQVLGQGPQFIFQYYEKEERGRGNFPDRFSARQFPNYSSELNVNALLLGDSALYLCASSLELYRSLGEKLFFGSGTQLSVL.

This clonotype was counted ten times or more. This rearrangement joins TRBV7-8 to TRBJ2-1, with TRBD2 matching 13 bases. Trimming at V came to 5 bases and at J to 6 bases, leaving 10 bases not matched to a gene. This CDR3 region has 17 residues. Per germline, CDR1 SGHVS and CDR2 FQNEAQ. As DNA, the CDR3 is TGTGCCAGCAGCACAAGGACTAGCGGGAGAGGAGTCAATGAGCAGTTCTTC. It translates to CASSTRTSGRGVNEQFF.

This clonotype was picked up many times. The V and J genes are TRBV5-1 and TRBJ2-7; the D gene is possibly TRBD2 (5 bases). Between the trimmed V and J ends, which lost 0 bases and 1 base, there was a span of 11 bases. This CDR3 is 15 amino acids long. Germline V gene data show CDR1 as SGHRS and CDR2 as YFSETQ. Written as DNA, the CDR3 is TGCGCCAGCAGCTTGGTGTTGGGAGAGTCCTACGAGCAGTACTTC. Amino acid sequence: CASSLVLGESYEQYF. Variable domain in full (rest from reference TRBV5-1 and TRBJ2-7): KAGVTQTPRYLIKTRGQQVTLSCSPISGHRSVSWYQQTPGQGLQFLFEYFSETQRNKGNFPGRFSGRQFSNSRSEMNVSTLELGDSALYLCASSLVLGESYEQYFGPGTRLTVT.

Turning to this clonotype: This may come from a read error, since a much larger clone is one base off. The chain joins TRBV29-1 to TRBJ2-1, with a possible D match to TRBD1 (5 bases). Trimming removed 7 bases at V and 2 bases at J, with 12 bases between. Germline lookup yields CDR1 SQVTM and CDR2 ANQGSEA. The CDR3 totals 13 residues. CDR3 DNA sequence: TGCAGCGGTCAAGCAGGGACCTACAATGAGCAGTTCTTC. Its translation is CSGQAGTYNEQFF.

This clonotype has ten or more counts. The chain employs TRBV27 and TRBJ1-5; D is undetermined. This CDR3 is 13 amino acids long. The V end was cut by 3 bases, the J end by 4 bases, with 7 bases between. CDR1 is MNHEY and CDR2 is SMNVEV in the germline V gene (reference sequence). This chain's CDR3 is CASSFSINQPQHF. The CDR3 DNA follows: TGTGCCAGCAGTTTTTCGATAAATCAGCCCCAGCATTTT.

This clonotype was counted many times. The V gene is TRBV6-5, the J gene TRBJ1-2; 7 positions agree with TRBD1. The CDR3 contains 16 residues. Germline CDR1 is MNHEY and CDR2 is SVGAGI. V shed 2 bases and J 4 bases; nucleotides not matched to a gene: 10. CDR3: CASSYVWTGSGYGYTF. In DNA, the CDR3 is TGTGCCAGCAGTTACGTCTGGACAGGTAGTGGCTATGGCTACACCTTC.

V gene TRBV2 combines with J gene TRBJ2-1; D uncertain. CDR3 length: 14 amino acids. Germline loops: CDR1 SNHLY, CDR2 FYNNEI. V was trimmed by 3 bases and J by 9 bases, leaving 15 bases between them. The CDR3 spells CASSDSRVPPEQFF. DNA of the CDR3: TGTGCCAGCAGTGACTCAAGGGTTCCTCCTGAGCAGTTCTTC.

This clonotype was seen only a few times. A much more abundant neighbour one base away suggests this may be a read error. The rearrangement uses TRBV12-3 or TRBV12-4 and TRBJ2-1; TRBD2 aligns across 8 bases. CDR3 length: 16 amino acids. Trimming removed 6 bases from V and 7 bases from J; junction bases left unmatched: 14. Here the CDR3 DNA reads TGTGCCAGCAGACCGGATAGAGCGGGAGCGGATAATGAGCAGTTCTTC. This translates into CASRPDRAGADNEQFF.

The chain has TRBV28 and TRBJ1-6, with 9 bases that match TRBD1. The CDR3 is made up of 20 amino acids. The V segment lost 6 bases and the J segment 7 bases; nucleotides outside the gene matches: 22. CDR1 and CDR2 from the germline V gene are MDHEN and SYDVKM. CDR3 in amino acids: CASSLDRGSSGRRRNSPLHF. In DNA form, the CDR3 reads TGTGCCAGCAGCTTGGACAGGGGATCGTCGGGACGGCGGAGAAATTCACCCCTCCACTTT.

The chain is built from TRBV20-1 and TRBJ2-7, with TRBD2 identical over 10 bases. V lost 2 bases and J lost 0; bases outside the gene matches: 10. The CDR3 is made up of 17 amino acids. Germline loops: CDR1 DFQATT, CDR2 SNEGSKA (reference sequence). The CDR3 spells CSARSISGRKISYEQYF. For the CDR3, the DNA is TGCAGTGCTAGATCCATTAGCGGGAGGAAAATCTCCTACGAGCAGTACTTC.

Ten or more counts support this clonotype. The rearrangement uses TRBV20-1 and TRBJ2-4; 12 bases are shared with TRBD2. This CDR3 has 16 amino acids. The ends lost 6 bases at V and 1 base at J; junction bases unmatched: 7. Germline CDR1 DFQATT, CDR2 SNEGSKA (reference sequence). CDR3: CSADRTSGEAKNIQYF. DNA of the CDR3: TGCAGTGCGGATCGGACTAGCGGGGAGGCCAAAAACATTCAGTACTTC.

This clonotype has ten or more counts. The chain employs TRBV6-1 and TRBJ2-7, with 11 bases identical to TRBD2. This CDR3 has 17 amino acids. From germline, CDR1 is MNHNS and CDR2 SASEGT. After removal of 6 bases from V and 5 bases from J, the junction contained 15 bases not matched to a gene. This CDR3 reads CASRPWTSGSNGDEQYF. The CDR3 coding sequence is TGTGCCAGCAGACCTTGGACTAGCGGGTCCAATGGCGACGAGCAGTACTTC.

This clonotype was detected a few times. At one end the junction does not follow the germline gene, possibly because of a read error. The rearrangement joins TRBV7-2 to TRBJ2-4; perhaps TRBD1 as D (6 bases). CDR1 and CDR2 from the germline V gene are SGHTA and FQGNSA. This CDR3 comprises 14 residues. The chain's CDR3 is CASSFRGAKNSQYF. CDR3 nucleotide sequence: TGTGCCAGCAGCTTCAGGGGAGCCAAAAACAGTCAGTACTTC.

This clonotype turned up a few times. V and J are TRBV12-3 or TRBV12-4 and TRBJ2-3; D uncertain. With 3 bases removed from V and 0 bases from J, the gap between germline ends came to 13 bases. The CDR3 extends over 16 amino acids. Here the CDR3 reads CASSLRWTASTDTQYF. CDR3 DNA sequence: TGTGCCAGCAGTTTGCGGTGGACCGCTAGCACAGATACGCAGTATTTT.

This clonotype was recorded many times. The J gene is TRBJ2-2, the V gene TRBV5-1, with 7 bases that match TRBD2. The V gene's germline CDR1 is SGHRS and CDR2 YFSETQ. The CDR3 length is 15 residues. J was trimmed by 8 bases and V by 0 bases; bases with no gene match: 7. CDR3: CASSLGGRSLGELFF. The CDR3 region has the DNA TGCGCCAGCAGCTTGGGCGGGAGAAGTTTGGGGGAGCTGTTTTTT.

This clonotype was seen many times. This chain connects TRBV5-1 to TRBJ2-5; tentative D call: TRBD1 (6 bases). This CDR3 has 15 amino acids. CDR1 SGHRS and CDR2 YFSETQ come from the germline V gene. V dropped 2 bases and J dropped 5 bases, with 16 bases sitting between them. The CDR3 spells CASSLQGDVYETQYF. CDR3 bases: TGCGCCAGCAGCTTACAGGGAGATGTCTATGAGACCCAGTACTTC.

This clonotype was recorded many times. The DNA for the CDR3 is TGTGCCAGCAGTTACAGATCGGGGGGCAGAAGGGATGGCAATCAGCCCCAGCATTTT. It encodes CASSYRSGGRRDGNQPQHF. V usage is TRBV6-2 or TRBV6-3 and J usage is TRBJ1-5; possible D gene TRBD1, 6 bases. Trimming shortened V by 2 bases and J by 2 bases, and 22 bases separated the two germline ends. This CDR3 spans 19 amino acids. Germline CDR1 is MNHEY and CDR2 is SVGEGT.

This clonotype was observed many times. V gene TRBV12-3 or TRBV12-4 combines with J gene TRBJ2-5; no clear D gene. V shed 1 base and J shed 6 bases, with 12 bases lying between them. The length of the CDR3 is 14 residues. CDR3 DNA: TGTGCCAGCAGTTTAGTTGTTAGCCGACAGACCCAGTACTTC. Its translation is CASSLVVSRQTQYF.

This clonotype has a count of ten or more. The J gene is TRBJ2-3, the V gene TRBV7-9; 10 nucleotides match TRBD2. V was pared by 6 bases and J by 1 base, with 7 bases of the junction left unmatched. The CDR3 runs 16 residues. CDR1 and CDR2 from the germline V gene are SEHNR and FQNEAQ (reference sequence). In DNA form, the CDR3 reads TGTGCCAGCAGTCGCGGACTAGCGGCCGGCACAGATACGCAGTATTTT. The encoded protein is CASSRGLAAGTDTQYF. The variable domain in full, with the rest retrieved from reference TRBV7-9 and TRBJ2-3, is DTGVSQNPRHKITKRGQNVTFRCDPISEHNRLYWYRQTLGQGPEFLTYFQNEAQLEKSRLLSDRFSAERPKGSFSTLEIQRTEQGDSAMYLCASSRGLAAGTDTQYFGPGTRLTVL.

At least ten counts were recorded for this clonotype. The chain couples TRBV7-3 to TRBJ1-6; no clear D. The germline V gene encodes CDR1 SGHTA and CDR2 FQGTGA. There are 14 residues in the CDR3. Trimming left V 5 bases short and J 9 bases short, with 14 bases between. The CDR3 reads CASSLGITGSPLHF. In DNA form, the CDR3 reads TGTGCCAGCAGCCTAGGGATCACGGGTTCACCCCTCCACTTT.